This TCR beta chain is drawn from a study of T cell repertoires in cytomegalovirus infection (dated by TCRdb to the late 2010s). In the study overall: Recently identified HLA-C-restricted CMV epitopes, whose presentation resists viral immunomodulation, were targeted by peptide stimulations together with well-studied HLA-B-restricted epitopes. Donor HLA type was relevant to the analysis, as public TCR beta signatures indicated carriage of CMV infection together with the matching HLA type.

The label giving this sample's treatment or condition can be read as: in vitro stimulation with specific CMV peptide epitopes to enrich CMV-specific T cells. Summary of the overall study and its limitations: The ex vivo response was dominated by HLA-C-restricted CMV-specific TCR beta clonotypes, and the single most frequent clonotype in two of eight donors was supplied by these HLA-C-restricted clonotypes. In both this cohort and an independent roughly 350-donor cohort, the cumulative frequency of public TCR beta family members distinguished carriers of CMV infection plus the relevant HLA type.

The reads were generated on an Illumina HiSeq 1500. Clones were called with MiXCR by TCRdb after fastp trimmed the public reads at Q25, and only in-frame beta chains were retained. Rows are combined by CDR3 protein, so each entry shows the most common genes and DNA. The sample table contains about 740,000 distinct CDR3 sequences; only one count was recorded for around 35% of them. Jointly, the top ten make up 18% of the sample. This clonotype showed up just a few times. Its antigen is still unknown. The sample holds no much larger clone one base away, and base qualities are not on file. The CDR3, cysteine through phenylalanine, is 14 amino acids long. Left in the record is the CDR3 DNA by itself, 42 bases read in frame from the first base. The trim is 5 bases for V and 4 bases for J, with a gap of 11 bases between the germline ends. The germline V gene encodes CDR1 LNHDA and CDR2 SQIVND (reference sequence).

Recombination connected TRBV19 to TRBJ1-4; the D segment cannot be called with confidence. The receptor's source is a human donor in good health (CMV status not recorded). Some clones in this sample may be carry-over from other donors' samples. The sample consisted of cultured PBMCs, taken from culture after CMV antigen stimulation. The CDR3 corresponds to CASSYQAINEKLFF. The bases are TGTGCCAGTAGTTATCAAGCAATTAATGAAAAACTGTTTTTT.